This T cell receptor beta chain was found in a study of blood T cells in healthy people across ages. Findings and caveats of the study: Diversity was estimated from one million T cells, and these estimates were considered underestimates.

Germline trimming cut 3 bases from V and 4 bases from J; bases unmatched to any gene: 12. The CDR3 has 16 residues. Per the germline V gene, CDR1 is KGHSY and CDR2 is FQNENV. Every sample had a minimum of 6.5 million PBMCs isolated. Alongside a J-beta primer mix, a sample-barcoded 5' primer served in a second PCR lasting roughly 7 to 11 cycles. TCRdb re-analysed the 5' RACE reads in MiXCR, keeping a single row per CDR3 protein. The table records around 320,000 distinct CDR3 sequences, around 27% of them present only once. This clonotype was seen repeatedly, ten times or more. Its specificity is not known.

The chain combines TRBV16 with TRBJ2-7, with 7 bases identical to TRBD1. The TCR comes from a woman in her 70s in good health. The sequencing input was blood. CDR3 DNA sequence: TGTGCCAGCAGCCAGCCCGCCGGGACAGTGACATACGAGCAGTACTTC. The encoded protein is CASSQPAGTVTYEQYF.